The 18 T cell receptor beta chains presented below share a single source sample, sequenced in a study of T cells in tuberculosis. Described time point: new active TB diagnosis, blood taken before or within 7 days of starting treatment. TCRdb's table, derived via immunoSEQ multiplex PCR, lists solely in-frame clones and lacks some. The sample records around 40,000 clones, approximately 94% being singletons. The material sequenced was PBMCs, taken at tuberculosis diagnosis. These receptor sequences come from an adult with tuberculosis.

This sequence joins TRBV7-9 and TRBJ1-1, with D possibly matching TRBD1 (5 bases). V gave up 4 bases and J gave up 5 bases, with 17 bases separating them. The CDR3 spans 15 residues. Germline V lookup: CDR1 SEHNR, CDR2 FQNEAQ (reference sequence). This chain's CDR3 is CASSSNVGGFTEAFF. The CDR3 DNA reads TGTGCCAGCAGCTCGAACGTCGGGGGTTTTACTGAAGCTTTCTTT.

The chain links TRBV4-1 to TRBJ1-5; TRBD1 matches at 7 bases. The CDR3 has 17 residues. The V and J ends lost 4 bases and 2 bases, in that order; junction bases with no gene match: 11. Germline-derived CDR1 and CDR2 are MGHRA and YSYEKL. As DNA, the CDR3 is TGCGCCAGCAGCCGACAGACAGGGAAGTCGCGCAATCAGCCCCAGCATTTT. Protein sequence: CASSRQTGKSRNQPQHF.

This chain joins TRBV7-3 and TRBJ2-1; TRBD1 matches 10 bases. There are 15 residues in the CDR3. V lost 4 bases to trimming and J lost 8 bases; unmatched junction nucleotides: 8. The germline CDR1 and CDR2 sequences are SGHTA and FQGTGA. Here the CDR3 reads CASSSTGGRGDEQFF. The DNA of the CDR3 is TGTGCCAGCAGCTCGACAGGGGGCAGAGGGGATGAGCAGTTCTTC.

This sequence joins TRBV10-2 and TRBJ1-1; D gene ambiguous. Trimming removed 2 bases from V and 1 base from J, with 8 bases in between. Germline V gene data show CDR1 as WSHSY and CDR2 as SAAADI. This CDR3 comprises 14 residues. The CDR3 region has the DNA TGCGCCAGCAGTGAGACCAGAGGGAACACTGAAGCTTTCTTT. This codes for CASSETRGNTEAFF.

V and J are TRBV19 and TRBJ1-5; 9 nucleotides align to TRBD1. The junction had 6 bases not matched to a gene; V was cut back by 5 bases and J by 1 base. CDR3 length: 16 residues. CDR1 and CDR2 from the germline V gene are LNHDA and SQIVND (reference sequence). The DNA for the CDR3 is TGTGCCAGTAGTGACCGGGACAGGGTAAGCAATCAGCCCCAGCATTTT. Translating it yields CASSDRDRVSNQPQHF.

The chain has TRBV15 and TRBJ2-7; 12 nucleotides align to TRBD1. This CDR3 spans 15 amino acids. With V trimmed by 3 bases and J by 5 bases, 5 bases remained unmatched. Germline lookup yields CDR1 LNHNV and CDR2 YYDKDF (reference sequence). CDR3 sequence reads: CATSRWGQGADEQYF. The CDR3 DNA sequence: TGTGCCACCAGCAGGTGGGGACAGGGGGCGGACGAGCAGTACTTC.

V usage is TRBV6-1 and J usage is TRBJ2-2, with unresolved D. Germline V gene sequence: CDR1 MNHNS, CDR2 SASEGT. The CDR3 sequence is 16 residues long. Trimming stripped 0 bases from V and 6 bases from J, with 14 bases between. In nucleotides, the CDR3 is TGTGCCAGCAGTGAAGCGGTGACATTTCTCGCCGGGGAGCTGTTTTTT. This sequence encodes CASSEAVTFLAGELFF.

This clone showed up just a few times. This sequence joins TRBV10-3 and TRBJ1-2; TRBD1 aligns across 8 bases. Germline CDR1 and CDR2: ENHRY and SYGVKD. Losses at the gene ends were 11 bases for V and 0 bases for J; bases not matched to a gene: 5. CDR3 size: 13 residues. The CDR3 region is CAVQGAANYGYTF. The CDR3 DNA follows: TGTGCCGTGCAGGGGGCCGCTAACTATGGCTACACCTTC.

The chain employs TRBV11-2 and TRBJ2-6; 9 nucleotides line up with TRBD1. V shed 4 bases, J shed 2 bases, and the junction held 9 bases outside the gene matches. The CDR3 consists of 18 residues. Germline V gene data show CDR1 as SGHAT and CDR2 as FQNNGV. In nucleotides, the CDR3 is TGTGCCAGCAGCTCAAAAATGGGACAGGGACCTGGGGCCAACGTCCTGACTTTC. Residues: CASSSKMGQGPGANVLTF. Variable domain in full (rest from reference TRBV11-2 and TRBJ2-6): EAGVAQSPRYKIIEKRQSVAFWCNPISGHATLYWYQQILGQGPKLLIQFQNNGVVDDSQLPKDRFSAERLKGVDSTLKIQPAKLEDSAVYLCASSSKMGQGPGANVLTFGAGSRLTVL.

The J gene is TRBJ1-6, the V gene TRBV2; tentative D call: TRBD1 (5 bases). With 7 bases removed from V and 13 bases from J, the gap between germline ends came to 20 bases. Germline V CDR1 and CDR2: SNHLY, FYNNEI. The CDR3 loop spans 14 amino acids. The CDR3 bases are TGTGCCAGCAACCATCGGGGGGAATTCGGTCCCCTCCACTTT. It is translated as CASNHRGEFGPLHF.

The V call is TRBV5-6, the J call TRBJ1-2, with TRBD1 matching 8 bases. V lost 4 bases and J lost 7; bases outside the gene matches: 15. CDR1 and CDR2 from the germline V gene are SGHDT and YYEEEE. The CDR3 loop spans 16 amino acids. CDR3 bases: TGTGCCAGCAGCCTTGCCGGACAGGGTTTCTATGCTGGCTACACCTTC. Its protein is CASSLAGQGFYAGYTF.

The chain employs TRBV5-1 and TRBJ1-2, with D tentatively TRBD1 (6 bases). V was trimmed by 5 bases and J by 4 bases, leaving 18 bases between them. The CDR3 spans 15 residues. The germline gives CDR1 SGHRS, CDR2 YFSETQ. The DNA of the CDR3 is TGCGCCAGCAGTAGAATCTATGGGGGCGGCTATGGCTACACCTTC. It is translated as CASSRIYGGGYGYTF.

This chain links TRBV4-1 with TRBJ2-1; the match to TRBD2 covers 11 bases. CDR3 length: 17 residues. Trimming at V came to 2 bases and at J to 3 bases, leaving 6 bases not matched to a gene. Germline loops: CDR1 MGHRA, CDR2 YSYEKL. CDR3 coding DNA: TGCGCCAGCAGCCAACCGTATCTAGCGGGGGGCTACAATGAGCAGTTCTTC. Its translation is CASSQPYLAGGYNEQFF.

The chain links TRBV2 to TRBJ2-7; 8 nucleotides align to TRBD2. Germline trimming cut 7 bases from V and 3 bases from J; bases unmatched to any gene: 5. Germline CDR1 SNHLY, CDR2 FYNNEI. The CDR3 runs to 13 residues. DNA of the CDR3: TGTGCCAGCAACGGGGGGGGGAACTACGAGCAGTACTTC. It translates to CASNGGGNYEQYF.

The chain couples TRBV29-1 to TRBJ1-5, with a possible D match to TRBD1 (5 bases). V shed 7 bases and J shed 3 bases, with 13 bases lying between them. Per germline, CDR1 SQVTM and CDR2 ANQGSEA. The CDR3 is made up of 13 amino acids. Written as DNA, the CDR3 is TGCAGCGCGGTGGGGGGGATCAATCAGCCCCAGCATTTT. Its translation: CSAVGGINQPQHF.

This clone has only one observation. The V gene is TRBV6-5, the J gene TRBJ1-6, with D possibly being TRBD1 (5 bases). Germline CDR1 is MNHEY and CDR2 is SVGAGI. CDR3 length equals 15 residues. V was cut by 2 bases and J by 7 bases, with 12 bases left in between. The CDR3 DNA reads TGTGCCAGCAGTTACCAGGCGGGGCTGAATTCACCCCTCCACTTT. It is translated as CASSYQAGLNSPLHF.

The chain links TRBV6-1 to TRBJ2-1; D not certain. V dropped 4 bases and J dropped 7 bases, with 14 bases sitting between them. Germline V gives CDR1 MNHNS, CDR2 SASEGT. This CDR3 spans 14 amino acids. DNA of the CDR3: TGTGCCAGCAGTGTTCGACTGGAACCGAATGAGCAGTTCTTC. Amino acid sequence: CASSVRLEPNEQFF.

This clone came up once. The chain employs TRBV27 and TRBJ1-2; D not certain. Germline V gene data show CDR1 as MNHEY and CDR2 as SMNVEV (reference sequence). There are 14 residues in the CDR3. With 6 bases removed from V and 4 bases from J, the gap between germline ends came to 15 bases. CDR3 DNA: TGTGCCAGCAGCTTAGCGGGATTCGCCTATGGCTACACCTTC. Translation gives CASSLAGFAYGYTF.